The rows below give T cell receptor beta chains drawn from one sample of a study of blood T cell repertoires in COVID-19. Profiled with immunoSEQ multiplex PCR; TCRdb holds only in-frame clones, not every one. The repertoire holds some 150,000 clones, with over 80% as singletons. Sequenced sample: peripheral blood. The source of these receptors is a man between 45 and 60 years old with active COVID-19. Both conserved end residues are part of each CDR3. Size tells how often a clone was seen (once, few, many) or the class of an expanded clone, and some rows leave it out.

V	J	size	CDR3
TRBV7-9	TRBJ2-7	.	CASSLVSLGRQGAYEQYF
TRBV7-9	TRBJ1-5	.	CASSSGHNSNQPQHF
TRBV2	TRBJ2-3	.	CASSGQGPTDTQYF
TRBV3-1/TRBV3-2	TRBJ1-1	.	CASSRRQGWGTTEAFF
TRBV6-7	TRBJ1-5	.	CASSLRAGCNQPQHF
TRBV18	TRBJ1-5	.	CASSLRTGGDQPQHF
TRBV7-9	TRBJ2-1	.	CASSRDRGSYNEQFF
TRBV5-8	TRBJ1-1	.	CASSLRLTGKEAFF
TRBV7-9	TRBJ2-3	.	CATSAGGGLDTQYF
TRBV7-9	TRBJ1-1	.	CASSPGLMNTEAFF
TRBV7-7	TRBJ2-7	.	CASSSDRGGEQYF
TRBV10-3	TRBJ2-1	.	CAISARGSGGADNEQFF
TRBV6-5	TRBJ1-6	.	CASSYSTHSPLHF
TRBV5-1	TRBJ1-1	.	CASSLAPAGWTEAFF
TRBV12-3/TRBV12-4	TRBJ1-3	.	CASSFHGDYTIYF
TRBV2	TRBJ2-1	.	CASRAGGSSYNEQFF
TRBV19	TRBJ2-7	.	CASRQGRQGIDEQYF
TRBV10-3	TRBJ2-3	.	CAISDETDTQYF
TRBV6-5	TRBJ1-1	.	CASRRGVNTEAFF
TRBV18	TRBJ2-6	.	CASSLTPGANVLTF
TRBV15	TRBJ2-6	.	CATSTRPGQGSDGANVLTF
TRBV7-9	TRBJ1-1	few	CASSYSRGGDTEAFF
TRBV4-3	TRBJ2-7	.	CASSQLDRGSYEQYF
TRBV7-8	TRBJ1-5	.	CASSSSSGGGQPQHF
TRBV5-1	TRBJ1-3	.	CASSWDSRSGNTIYF
TRBV4-2	TRBJ1-4	.	CASSPQLVATNEKLFF
TRBV19	TRBJ1-2	.	CASCPGQGAYGYTF
TRBV12-5	TRBJ2-6	.	CASGLVTGTGASGANVLTF
TRBV7-8	TRBJ2-5	.	CASSQGTSGGPRVETQYF
TRBV2	TRBJ1-4	.	CASSQRGGGKREKLFF
TRBV11-3	TRBJ2-5	.	CASSPVAGGLETQYF
TRBV5-1	TRBJ1-2	.	CASRPQLGAIYGYTF
TRBV21-1	TRBJ2-7	.	CASSGGQGLTYEQYF
TRBV7-2	TRBJ1-2	.	CASSDSRDRISSRDYGYTF
TRBV5-4	TRBJ1-6	.	CASSSKGGHNSPLHF
TRBV10-3	TRBJ2-5	.	CAISESWTGGEGETQYF
TRBV29-1	TRBJ2-5	few	CSVDSGFQETQYF
TRBV5-6	TRBJ2-3	.	CASSLANEGGTQYF
TRBV14	TRBJ2-7	.	CASSPMWRGASYEQYF
TRBV18	TRBJ1-1	.	CASSWQGATEAFF
TRBV7-2	TRBJ1-2	.	CASSPHRQGLANYGYTF
TRBV25-1	TRBJ2-3	.	CASSEYGRGQDTQYF
TRBV2	TRBJ1-5	.	CASRRRDINQPQHF